This is a list of T cell receptor beta chains from one sample in a study of cytomegalovirus exposure and HLA in healthy donors. Generated by immunoSEQ multiplex PCR, the TCRdb table keeps only in-frame clones and is missing some. The repertoire holds 160,000 or so clones, with 87% as singletons. The sequenced material came from PBMCs. The receptors were sampled from a young woman in good health and CMV-seronegative. CDR3s include the opening cysteine and the closing phenylalanine or tryptophan. Each record gives: CDR3 protein, CDR3 DNA, J gene, D gene, V gene. D genes are given only for firm matches.

CASSLGVTPWYGYTF | TGTGCCAGCAGCTTGGGAGTTACCCCCTGGTATGGCTACACCTTC | TRBJ1-2 | - | TRBV5-4
CASSLASTSPGRETQYF | TGTGCCAGCAGCTTAGCTTCGACGAGCCCAGGGCGAGAGACCCAGTACTTC | TRBJ2-5 | - | TRBV7-6
CASRLGQADGYTF | TGTGCCAGCAGACTGGGACAGGCGGATGGCTACACCTTC | TRBJ1-2 | TRBD1 | TRBV6-5
CASGSWGQETEAFF | TGTGCTAGTGGTTCTTGGGGACAGGAAACAGAAGCTTTCTTT | TRBJ1-1 | TRBD1 | TRBV12-5
CAWSKPGLAGDLLGTDTQYF | TGTGCCTGGAGTAAACCCGGACTAGCGGGGGACCTTCTAGGCACAGATACGCAGTATTTT | TRBJ2-3 | TRBD2 | TRBV30
CSAILADTQYF | TGCAGTGCTATCCTAGCAGATACGCAGTATTTT | TRBJ2-3 | - | TRBV20-1
CASTAGTHEQYF | TGTGCCAGCACGGCGGGGACCCACGAGCAGTACTTC | TRBJ2-7 | - | TRBV6-1
CSAGQDEQYF | TGCAGTGCTGGGCAGGACGAGCAGTACTTC | TRBJ2-7 | - | TRBV20-1
CASRQGQGPANGYTF | TGTGCCAGCAGGCAGGGACAGGGGCCCGCTAATGGCTACACCTTC | TRBJ1-2 | TRBD1 | TRBV2
CAWSVRQGWVETQYF | TGTGCCTGGAGTGTACGTCAGGGTTGGGTAGAGACCCAGTACTTC | TRBJ2-5 | - | TRBV30
CASSPNRGGYEQYF | TGTGCCAGCAGCCCAAATAGAGGGGGATACGAGCAGTACTTC | TRBJ2-7 | - | TRBV27
CASIDNSGANVLTF | TGCGCCAGCATTGATAATTCTGGGGCCAACGTCCTGACTTTC | TRBJ2-6 | - | TRBV10-1
CASSWDRSVGGYTF | TGCGCCAGCAGCTGGGACAGATCGGTGGGTGGCTACACCTTC | TRBJ1-2 | TRBD1 | TRBV5-1